This TCR beta chain is drawn from a study of T cell repertoires in cytomegalovirus infection. For the study at large: HLA-C-restricted CMV epitopes, recently identified, and well-studied HLA-B-restricted ones were used by the study. TCR beta signatures that were public indicated CMV infection and matching HLA type.

In this sample, this clonotype turned up a few times. Its antigen is undetermined. TCRdb analysed the reads with MiXCR anew, one entry per CDR3 protein. The data contain about 37,000 distinct CDR3 sequences, less than 60% of them singletons. The junction had 4 bases not matched to a gene; V was cut back by 4 bases and J by 3 bases. This CDR3 contains 14 residues. Germline assignment: CDR1 SGDLS and CDR2 YYNGEE. General study results and limits: In two of eight donors, the top clonotype was HLA-C-restricted CMV-specific. People with CMV and the relevant HLA were identified by cumulative public TCR beta family frequency.

The sequence was obtained from a human donor in good health (CMV status not recorded). Some clones in this sample may be carry-over from other donors' samples. The sequences come from CD8+ T cells from cultured PBMCs, collected from culture after CMV antigen stimulation. V gene TRBV9 combines with J gene TRBJ2-7; 10 bases are shared with TRBD2. The CDR3 region has the DNA TGTGCCAGCAGCCCTCCTAGCGGGAGCTACGAGCAGTACTTC. The encoded protein is CASSPPSGSYEQYF.